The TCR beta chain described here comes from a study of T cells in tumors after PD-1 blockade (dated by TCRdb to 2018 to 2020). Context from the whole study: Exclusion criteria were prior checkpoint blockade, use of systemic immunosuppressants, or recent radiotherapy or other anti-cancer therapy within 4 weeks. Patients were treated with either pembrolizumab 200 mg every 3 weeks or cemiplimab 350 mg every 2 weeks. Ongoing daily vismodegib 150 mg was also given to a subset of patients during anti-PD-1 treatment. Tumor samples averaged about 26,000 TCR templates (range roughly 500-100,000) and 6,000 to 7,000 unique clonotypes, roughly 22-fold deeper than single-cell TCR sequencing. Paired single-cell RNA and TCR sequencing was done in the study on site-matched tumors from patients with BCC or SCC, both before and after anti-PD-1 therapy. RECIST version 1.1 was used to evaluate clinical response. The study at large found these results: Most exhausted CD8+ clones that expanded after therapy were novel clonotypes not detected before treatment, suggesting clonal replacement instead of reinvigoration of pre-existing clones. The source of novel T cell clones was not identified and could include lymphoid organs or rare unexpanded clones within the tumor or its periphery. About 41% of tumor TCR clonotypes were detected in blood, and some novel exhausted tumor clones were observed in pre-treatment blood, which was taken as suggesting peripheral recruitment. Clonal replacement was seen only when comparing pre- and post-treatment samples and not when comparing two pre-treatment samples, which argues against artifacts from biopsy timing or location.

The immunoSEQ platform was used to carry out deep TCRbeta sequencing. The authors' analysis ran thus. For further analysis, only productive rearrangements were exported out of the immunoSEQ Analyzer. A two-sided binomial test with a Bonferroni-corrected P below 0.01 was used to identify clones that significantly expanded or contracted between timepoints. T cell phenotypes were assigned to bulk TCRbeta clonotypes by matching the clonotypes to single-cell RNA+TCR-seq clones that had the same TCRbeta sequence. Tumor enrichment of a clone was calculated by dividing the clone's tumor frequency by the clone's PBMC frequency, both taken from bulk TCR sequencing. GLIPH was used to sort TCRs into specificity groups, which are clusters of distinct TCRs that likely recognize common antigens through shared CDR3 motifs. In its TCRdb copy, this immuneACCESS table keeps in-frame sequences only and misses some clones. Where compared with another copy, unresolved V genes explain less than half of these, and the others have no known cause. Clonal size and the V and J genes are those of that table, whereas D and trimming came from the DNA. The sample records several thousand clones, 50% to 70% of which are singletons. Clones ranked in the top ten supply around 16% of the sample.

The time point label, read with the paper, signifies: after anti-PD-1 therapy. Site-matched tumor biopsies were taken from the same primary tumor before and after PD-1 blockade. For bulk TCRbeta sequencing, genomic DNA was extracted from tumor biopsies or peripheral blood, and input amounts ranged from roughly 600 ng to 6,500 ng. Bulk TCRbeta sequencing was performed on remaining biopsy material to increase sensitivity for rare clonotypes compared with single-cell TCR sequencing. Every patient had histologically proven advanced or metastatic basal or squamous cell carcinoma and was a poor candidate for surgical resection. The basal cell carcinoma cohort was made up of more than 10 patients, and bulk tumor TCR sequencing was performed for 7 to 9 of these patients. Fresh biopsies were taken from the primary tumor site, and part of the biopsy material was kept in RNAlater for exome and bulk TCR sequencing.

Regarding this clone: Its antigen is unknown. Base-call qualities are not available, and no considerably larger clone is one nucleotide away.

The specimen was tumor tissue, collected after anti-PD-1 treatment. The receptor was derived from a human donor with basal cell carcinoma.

The DNA reads as follows: TGCGCCAGCAGTGATAAGCCAAGCGATGAGCAGTTCTTC. It specifies CASSDKPSDEQFF. Recombination linked TRBV10-1 to TRBJ2-1, with no confidently assigned D gene. The CDR3, cysteine through phenylalanine, is 13 amino acids long. Of the read, only the CDR3 DNA is kept; its 39 bases are in frame from base 1. Relative to germline, V is 3 bases shorter and J is 8 bases shorter, with 11 bases between their ends. Via the germline V gene (reference sequence), CDR1 is WNHNN and CDR2 SYGVQD.